Detailed here is one T cell receptor beta chain. Antigen: not known. The same CDR3 arises from other DNA sequences in this sample as well. Method: immunoSEQ multiplex PCR; TCRdb's copy keeps in-frame clones and lacks some. The data show roughly 2.1 million clones, around 93% seen once. CD45RO negativity and positive selection for CCR7 defined naive CD8 cells, a population that excluded terminally differentiated effector memory CD45RA+ cells. Recent vaccinations or acute infections were absent in the healthy HIV-negative adult donors. Every donor, a Caucasian adult, lived in Nashville, Tennessee. This entry comes from a study of shared clonotypes between healthy human individuals. Study outcomes and limitations: All-four-donor shared clonotypes had higher generation probabilities than non-shared clonotypes did. The naive CD4 repertoires of several donors were compared, and approximately 5.3% of clonotypes were shared.

The CDR3 extends over 12 amino acids. CDR1 is GTSNPN, CDR2 SVGIG, per germline (reference sequence). The junction had 0 bases not matched to a gene; V was cut back by 4 bases and J by 1 base. This rearrangement joins TRBV30 to TRBJ2-7; TRBD2 agrees at 8 bases. The sequencing sample was made of naive CD8+ T cells from PBMCs. This clonotype was obtained from a man younger than 35 in good health. Some clones in this sample may be carry-over from other donors' samples. The CDR3 region has the DNA TGTGCCTGGACGGGAGGGTCCTACGAGCAGTACTTC. It translates to CAWTGGSYEQYF. The whole variable domain, filled in from reference TRBV30 and TRBJ2-7, reads SQTIHQWPATLVQPVGSPLSLECTVEGTSNPNLYWYRQAAGRGLQLLFYSVGIGQISSEVPQNLSASRPQDRQFILSSKKLLLSDSGFYLCAWTGGSYEQYFGPGTRLTVT.